This T cell receptor (beta chain) was obtained from a study of T cells in Graves' hyperthyroidism and ophthalmopathy (dated by TCRdb to about 2019). Regarding the complete study: Peripheral blood samples were taken at the time of initial diagnosis, prior to any treatment. TCR V-J signatures able to tell the groups apart were searched for in a discovery cohort of 95 or so patients, of whom approximately 40 had Graves' ophthalmopathy and 57 had stable Graves' hyperthyroidism. Prospective prediction of ophthalmopathy was tested in an independent validation cohort of under 20 hyperthyroidism patients and some 17 patients who later progressed to ophthalmopathy. For training and testing, the 100 patients in the discovery cohort were randomly divided in a 7:3 ratio. In addition, the study compared T-cell repertoires in thyroid tissue and in blood from roughly six Graves' hyperthyroidism patients. After sampling, hyperthyroidism patients received methimazole starting at 30 mg daily, and ophthalmopathy patients received high-dose intravenous methylprednisolone. The paper reports TCR Vbeta CDR3 sequencing of about 140 peripheral blood samples: some 44 ophthalmopathy, around 80 hyperthyroidism and 17 progressor patients.

TCR beta CDR3 regions were amplified from RNA transcripts. For the first round of RT-PCR on the TCR CDR3, the HTBI primer set was used together with the Qiagen OneStep RT-PCR kit. Libraries were constructed in a second round of multiplex PCR, after which size selection and purification were performed. Sequencing of the libraries was done on an Illumina HiSeq2000 using paired-end 100 bp reads. Turning to the authors' computational methods: Raw data were processed with SOAPnuke, discarding reads with adapters, uncalled bases, mean Phred below 15, or no exact constant-primer or identifier match. High-quality paired reads were merged with COPE v1.2.5, and unique nucleotide sequences were defined as clonotypes. MiTCR v1.1 was used to align clonotypes to the IMGT TRBV, TRBD and TRBJ reference segments. The analysis was restricted to V-J combinations with a frequency above 0.0001, which together covered over 99% of the repertoires. A TCS score was defined as the ratio of F50 (clonal expansion) to E x V (chaos), with BLOSUM62-based TCRdist applied between CDR3 peptides within each V-J. Welch's t-statistics and random forest reduced roughly 500 V-J features to 10 to 15, which were used in a naive Bayes classifier (R e1071). The Morisita-Horn index was used to measure how similar the thyroid and blood repertoires were. In TCRdb, the public reads were trimmed at Q25 with fastp and aligned with MiXCR, with productive beta chains retained. Identical CDR3 proteins give one entry, which carries the most common genes and DNA. TCRdb's processing, not the authors' own work, is the source of the V and J calls. The sample profile shows around 700,000 distinct CDR3 sequences; 30% to 40% of them were found once. The ten largest clonotypes hold approximately 31% of the sample.

This clonotype appeared a single time. There is no known antigen for this receptor. A much larger clone lies one base from this, so it may be a read error. Here is what the overall study found, with its caveats: A model built on a 13 V-J signature distinguished ophthalmopathy from stable hyperthyroidism, reaching 87.88% sensitivity and about 81% specificity in cross-validation and 80%/75% in testing. During validation, the model predicted progression to ophthalmopathy a median of roughly 7.1 months ahead of onset, with around 71% sensitivity and about 72% specificity. Most expanded thyroid clonotypes (frequency above 0.001) were also found in blood, which suggests that blood repertoires may mirror thyroid immune responses. Sample size was not statistically predetermined, and blinding of investigators to group allocation was not performed.

Graves' hyperthyroidism was defined as stable when no progression to ophthalmopathy occurred over 18 months of follow-up. Hyperthyroidism patients were newly diagnosed, with disease duration under 2 months, and aged 18 to 65 years. Any patient with an uncontrolled infection, another autoimmune disease, pregnancy or lactation was excluded. Clinical symptoms, serum thyroxine and TRAb, thyroid ultrasound, and orbital computed tomography formed the basis for the diagnoses. PBMCs were separated from approximately 9.9 ml of fresh peripheral blood using Ficoll-Paque density gradient centrifugation. Total RNA was extracted using Trizol reagent, and RNA quality was assessed on an Agilent 2100 Bioanalyzer. The germline V gene encodes CDR1 SGHDN and CDR2 FVKESK. The CDR3 starts with the cysteine, ends with the phenylalanine, and has 11 residues. Just CDR3 DNA is preserved here, 33 bases in frame from base 1.

The sequence joins TRBV14 to TRBJ1-1; possibly the D gene is TRBD1, per 6 matching bases. The clonotype comes from a woman in her thirties or forties with Graves' hyperthyroidism. Sample: blood. CDR3 reads: CAGSRRGEAFF. The DNA sequence is as follows: TGTGCCGGCAGCCGCAGGGGCGAAGCTTTCTTT. Reference TRBV14 and TRBJ1-1 proteins supply the regions before and after the CDR3; the full variable domain is: EAGVTQFPSHSVIEKGQTVTLRCDPISGHDNLYWYRRVMGKEIKFLLHFVKESKQDESGMPNNRFLAERTGGTYSTLKVQPAELEDSGVYFCAGSRRGEAFFGQGTRLTVV.